Presented here are 2 T cell receptor beta chains from one specimen sequenced in a study of breast tumors, draining lymph nodes, adjacent tissues. Each CDR3 protein gets one entry after TCRdb re-called the multiplex PCR reads with MiXCR. This table has about 31,000 distinct CDR3 sequences, roughly 69% appearing once. Input material: breast tumor tissue. The receptors come from a female donor with breast cancer. Some clones in this sample may be carry-over from other donors' samples.

The chain links TRBV7-9 to TRBJ2-7; 8 positions match TRBD2. The CDR3 covers 13 residues. V gave up 5 bases and J gave up 3 bases; unmatched junction bases: 3. CDR1 SEHNR and CDR2 FQNEAQ come from the germline V gene (reference sequence). CDR3 sequence: CASSHTSGYEQYF. The CDR3 DNA sequence: TGTGCCAGCAGCCATACTAGCGGCTACGAGCAGTACTTC.

This clonotype was recorded a few times. The chain recombines TRBV20-1 with TRBJ1-6; 9 nucleotides line up with TRBD1. The CDR3 has 14 residues. After removal of 5 bases from V and 5 bases from J, the junction contained 4 bases not matched to a gene. Germline V gene sequence: CDR1 DFQATT, CDR2 SNEGSKA (reference sequence). The CDR3 loop is CSALRTGDNSPLHF. The CDR3 coding sequence is TGCAGTGCTCTACGGACAGGGGATAATTCACCCCTCCACTTT.